The clone carrying this T cell receptor beta chain came up many times. What was amplified from RNA transcripts were TCR beta CDR3 regions. In the first-round RT-PCR of the TCR CDR3, the HTBI primer set was used. TCRdb independently ran MiXCR on the multiplex PCR reads; one entry per CDR3 protein. Among a few hundred thousand distinct CDR3 sequences listed, more than 15% were seen once. This sample is part of a study of T cells in Graves' hyperthyroidism and ophthalmopathy. Patients affected by ophthalmopathy presented a Clinical Activity Score of at least 3, a NOSPECS grade of at least 4, and disease duration below 3 months. Unmatched junction bases numbered 4, after V lost 4 bases and J lost 4 bases. This CDR3 is built from 14 residues. Germline assignment: CDR1 SGHDT and CDR2 YYEEEE.

This TCR derives from a woman in her late teens or twenties with Graves' ophthalmopathy. Input material: blood. The chain uses TRBV5-6 and TRBJ1-4, with 7 nucleotides matching TRBD1. CDR3 nucleotide sequence: TGTGCCAGCAGCCGGACAGGCTTTAATGAAAAACTGTTTTTT. It codes for CASSRTGFNEKLFF.